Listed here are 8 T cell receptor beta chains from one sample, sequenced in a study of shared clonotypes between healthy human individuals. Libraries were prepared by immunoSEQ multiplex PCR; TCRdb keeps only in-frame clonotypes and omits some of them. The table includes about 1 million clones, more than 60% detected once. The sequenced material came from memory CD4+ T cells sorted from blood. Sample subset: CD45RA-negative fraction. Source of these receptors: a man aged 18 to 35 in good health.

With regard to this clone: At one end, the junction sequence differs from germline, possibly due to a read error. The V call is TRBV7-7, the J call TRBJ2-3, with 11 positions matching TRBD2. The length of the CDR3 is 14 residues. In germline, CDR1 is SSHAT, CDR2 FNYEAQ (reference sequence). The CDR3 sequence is CASSDNSGGAAQYF. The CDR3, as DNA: TGTGCTAGCAGCGATAATAGCGGGGGGGCCGCGCAGTATTTT. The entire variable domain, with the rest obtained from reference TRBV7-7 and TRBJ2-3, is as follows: GAGVSQSPRYKVTKRGQDVTLRCDPISSHATLYWYQQALGQGPEFLTYFNYEAQPDKSGLPSDRFSAERPEGSISTLTIQRTEQRDSAMYRCASSDNSGGAAQYFGPGTRLTVL.

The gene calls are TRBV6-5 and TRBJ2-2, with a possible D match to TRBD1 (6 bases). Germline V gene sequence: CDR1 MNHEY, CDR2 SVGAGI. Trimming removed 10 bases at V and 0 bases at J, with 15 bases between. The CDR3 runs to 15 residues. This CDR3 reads CAILPDSANTGELFF. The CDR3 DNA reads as TGTGCCATACTACCGGACAGTGCGAACACCGGGGAGCTGTTTTTT.

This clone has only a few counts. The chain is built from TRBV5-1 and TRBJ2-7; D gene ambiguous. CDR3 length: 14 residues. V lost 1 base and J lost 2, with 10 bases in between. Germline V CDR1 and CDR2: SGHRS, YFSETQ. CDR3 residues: CASSLRTQAYEQYF. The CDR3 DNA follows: TGCGCCAGCAGCTTGCGGACCCAGGCCTACGAGCAGTACTTC.

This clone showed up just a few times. CDR3 sequence reads: CAWTPGGKNTIYF. In DNA, the CDR3 is TGTGCCTGGACCCCAGGGGGGAAAAACACCATATATTTT. The J gene is TRBJ1-3, the V gene TRBV30, with TRBD1 matching over 7 bases. The J segment lost 6 bases and the V segment lost 4 bases, leaving 6 bases of the junction unmatched. CDR3 length: 13 residues. Germline assignment: CDR1 GTSNPN and CDR2 SVGIG (reference sequence).

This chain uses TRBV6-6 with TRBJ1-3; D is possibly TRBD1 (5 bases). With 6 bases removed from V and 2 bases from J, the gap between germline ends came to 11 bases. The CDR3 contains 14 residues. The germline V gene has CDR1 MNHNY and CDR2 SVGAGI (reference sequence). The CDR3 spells CASRQGSTGNTIYF. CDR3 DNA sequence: TGTGCCAGCAGGCAGGGCAGCACTGGAAACACCATATATTTT.

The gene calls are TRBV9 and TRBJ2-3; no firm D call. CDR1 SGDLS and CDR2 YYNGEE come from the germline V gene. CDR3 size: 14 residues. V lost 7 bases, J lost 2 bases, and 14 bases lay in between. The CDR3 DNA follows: TGTGCCAGCGCGAGGCTTGGAGACACAGATACGCAGTATTTT. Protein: CASARLGDTDTQYF.

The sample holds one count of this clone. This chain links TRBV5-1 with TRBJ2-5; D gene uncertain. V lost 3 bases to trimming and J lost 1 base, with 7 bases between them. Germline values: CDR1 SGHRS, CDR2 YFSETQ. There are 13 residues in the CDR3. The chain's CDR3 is CASSSTAQETQYF. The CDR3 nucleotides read TGCGCCAGCAGCTCCACGGCCCAAGAGACCCAGTACTTC.

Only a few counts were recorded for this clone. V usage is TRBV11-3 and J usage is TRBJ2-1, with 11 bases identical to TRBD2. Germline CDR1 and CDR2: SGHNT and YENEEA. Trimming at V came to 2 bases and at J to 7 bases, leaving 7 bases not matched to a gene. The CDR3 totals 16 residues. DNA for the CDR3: TGTGCCAGCAGCTTATCCGGGACTAGCGGTTTAAATGAGCAGTTCTTC. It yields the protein CASSLSGTSGLNEQFF.